This TCR beta chain derives from a study of identical twins. Overall study results and limits: Out-of-frame alpha sequences common to twins were enriched for low generation probability. The degree of excess twin sharing was weaker in beta out-of-frame sequences. Interpretation of the results relied on cross-sectional statistical analysis and not on following the same donors.

As for this clonotype: Its specificity is unknown.

The CDR3 spans 16 residues. Germline V gene lookup returns CDR1 MDHEN and CDR2 SYDVKM. Trimming shortened V by 2 bases and J by 5 bases, and 16 bases separated the two germline ends. TCRdb re-called the 5' RACE reads through MiXCR, storing one row per CDR3 protein. Of 200,000 to 250,000 distinct CDR3 sequences in the sample, approximately 7.3% are singletons; the top ten hold 5% to 6%. This sample was also put to use in a study of yellow fever vaccine responses in identical twins.

Sequencing was carried out using CD8+ T cells sorted from blood. This rearrangement joins TRBV28 to TRBJ2-1; D possibly uses TRBD1 or TRBD2 (6 bases each). This sequence was found in a woman aged 18 to 35 in good health. This chain's CDR3 is CASSLPGGVGDNEQFF. CDR3 nucleotides: TGTGCCAGCAGTTTACCCGGGGGCGTCGGGGACAATGAGCAGTTCTTC.